This note documents a single T cell receptor (beta chain) sequence. The data are from a study of OX40 agonist ivuxolimab in advanced cancers. J lost 9 bases, V lost 5 bases, and 8 bases had no gene match. The CDR3 consists of 16 residues. CDR1 and CDR2 from the germline V gene are MDHEN and SYDVKM. The table came from immunoSEQ multiplex PCR; TCRdb's copy has only in-frame clones and leaves some out. The table lists more than 85,000 clones, roughly 80% of them singletons. The chain couples TRBV28 to TRBJ1-6; 12 bases line up with TRBD1. The sequence was collected from an adult with an advanced solid tumor such as melanoma, head and neck, liver or kidney cancer. Material: CD4+ or CD8+ T cells sorted from blood, obtained in a trial of the OX40 agonist ivuxolimab. CDR3 in amino acids: CASSGTGGLHRSPLHF. CDR3 coding DNA: TGTGCCAGCAGTGGGACAGGGGGCCTTCACCGTTCACCCCTCCACTTT.